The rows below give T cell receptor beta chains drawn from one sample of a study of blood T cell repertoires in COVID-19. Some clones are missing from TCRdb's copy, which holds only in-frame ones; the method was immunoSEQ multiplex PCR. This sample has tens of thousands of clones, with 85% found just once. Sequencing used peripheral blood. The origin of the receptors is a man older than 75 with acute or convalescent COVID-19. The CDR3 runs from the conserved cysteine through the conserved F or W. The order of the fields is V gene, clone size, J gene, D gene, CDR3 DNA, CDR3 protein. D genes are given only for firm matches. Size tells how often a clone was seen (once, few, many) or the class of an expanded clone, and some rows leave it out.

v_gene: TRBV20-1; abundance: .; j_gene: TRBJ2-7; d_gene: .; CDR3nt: TGCAGTGCCCCAGGTGGCTACGAGCAGTACTTC; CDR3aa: CSAPGGYEQYF
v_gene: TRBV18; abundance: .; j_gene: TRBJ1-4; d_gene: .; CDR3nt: TGTGCCAGCTCACCGGCCAATGAAAAACTGTTTTTT; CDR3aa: CASSPANEKLFF
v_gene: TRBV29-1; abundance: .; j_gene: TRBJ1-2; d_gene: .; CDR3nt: TGCAGCGTTGACGACGGGTTCGGGTATGGCTACACCTTC; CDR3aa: CSVDDGFGYGYTF
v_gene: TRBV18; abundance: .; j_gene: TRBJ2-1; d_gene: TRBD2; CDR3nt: TGTGCCAGCTCACCGTCGGGACTAGCGGGGAACAATGAGCAGTTCTTC; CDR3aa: CASSPSGLAGNNEQFF
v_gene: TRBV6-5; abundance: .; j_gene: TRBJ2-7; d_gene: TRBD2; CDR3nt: TGTGCCAGCACCGGGACTAGCGGGAGGCTAGGCGAGCAGTACTTC; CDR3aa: CASTGTSGRLGEQYF
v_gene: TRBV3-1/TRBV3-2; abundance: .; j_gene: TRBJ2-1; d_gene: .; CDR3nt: TGTGCCAGCAGTATCTCTAGCGTTTCCTACAATGAGCAGTTCTTC; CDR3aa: CASSISSVSYNEQFF
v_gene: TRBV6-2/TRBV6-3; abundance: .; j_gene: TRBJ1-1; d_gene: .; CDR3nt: TGTGCCAGCAGTTACTCGGTTCAGGCGAACACTGAAGCTTTCTTT; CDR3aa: CASSYSVQANTEAFF
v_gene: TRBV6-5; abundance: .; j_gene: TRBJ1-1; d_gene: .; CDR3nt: TGTGCCAGCAGTCTGGTCAGATTGAACACTGAAGCTTTCTTT; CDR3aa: CASSLVRLNTEAFF
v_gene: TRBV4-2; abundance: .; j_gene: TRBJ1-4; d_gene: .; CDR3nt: TGTGCCAGCAGCCAATTCGCGGCGACTAATGAAAAACTGTTTTTT; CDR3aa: CASSQFAATNEKLFF
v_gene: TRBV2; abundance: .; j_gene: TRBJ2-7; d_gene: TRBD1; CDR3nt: TGTGCCAGCAGTAGGACAGGGGTCTCCTACGAGCAGTACTTC; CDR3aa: CASSRTGVSYEQYF
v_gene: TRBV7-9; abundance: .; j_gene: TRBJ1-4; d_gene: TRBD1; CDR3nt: TGTGCCAGCAGACCCAGCCTCGACAGGGCTAATGAAAAACTGTTTTTT; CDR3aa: CASRPSLDRANEKLFF
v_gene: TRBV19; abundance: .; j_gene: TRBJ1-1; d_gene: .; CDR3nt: TGTGCCAGTACTTTATTGGGGGCGCGGAGTGAAGCTTTCTTT; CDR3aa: CASTLLGARSEAFF
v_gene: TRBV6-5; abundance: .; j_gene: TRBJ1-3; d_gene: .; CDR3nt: TGTGCCACCGCAGGGGCAACTGGAAACACCATATATTTT; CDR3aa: CATAGATGNTIYF
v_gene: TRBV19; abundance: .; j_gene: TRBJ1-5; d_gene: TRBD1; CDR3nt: TGTGCCAGTACCGGGACAGGGGGCTTCAATCAGCCCCAGCATTTT; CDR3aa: CASTGTGGFNQPQHF
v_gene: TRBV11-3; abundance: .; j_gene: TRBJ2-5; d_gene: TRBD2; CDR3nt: TGTGCCAGCAGCTCTATAAGCGGGAGTGCGGAGACCCAGTACTTC; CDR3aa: CASSSISGSAETQYF
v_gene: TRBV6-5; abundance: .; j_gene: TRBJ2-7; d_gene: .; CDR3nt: TGTGCCAGCACCCAGGGTGACTACGAGCAGTACTTC; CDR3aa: CASTQGDYEQYF
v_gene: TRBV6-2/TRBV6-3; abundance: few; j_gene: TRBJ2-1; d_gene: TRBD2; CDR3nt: TGTGCCAGCAGTTACCCCCGGACTAGCGGCTACAATGAGCAGTTCTTC; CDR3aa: CASSYPRTSGYNEQFF
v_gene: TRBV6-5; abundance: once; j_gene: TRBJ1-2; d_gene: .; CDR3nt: TGTGCCAGCAGTTCGGGGGGCGGTGGCTACACCTTC; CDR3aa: CASSSGGGGYTF
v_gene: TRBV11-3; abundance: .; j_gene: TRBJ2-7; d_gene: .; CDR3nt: TGTGCCAGCAGCCCCCCGGGGGGCGGCTACGAGCAGTACTTC; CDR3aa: CASSPPGGGYEQYF
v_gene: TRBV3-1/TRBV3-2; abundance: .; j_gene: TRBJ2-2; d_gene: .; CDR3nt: TGTGCCAGCAGCCTTACTTTAGGGGAGCTGTTTTTT; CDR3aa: CASSLTLGELFF
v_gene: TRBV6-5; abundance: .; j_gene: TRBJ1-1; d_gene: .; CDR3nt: TGTGCCAGCAGTTACTCTGTGGGCCTTAACACTGAAGCTTTCTTT; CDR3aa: CASSYSVGLNTEAFF
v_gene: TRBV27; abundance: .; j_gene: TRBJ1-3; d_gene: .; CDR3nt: TGTGCCAGCGGGGGGACGGACTCTGGAAACACCATATATTTT; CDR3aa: CASGGTDSGNTIYF
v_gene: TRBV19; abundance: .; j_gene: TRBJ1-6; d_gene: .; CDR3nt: TGTGCCAGTAGTAACCTGCCCAGTTCACCCCTCCACTTT; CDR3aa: CASSNLPSSPLHF
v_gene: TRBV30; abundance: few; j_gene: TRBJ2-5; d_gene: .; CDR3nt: TGTGCCTGGAGTGTTGTGGGAGAAGAGACCCAGTACTTC; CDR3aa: CAWSVVGEETQYF
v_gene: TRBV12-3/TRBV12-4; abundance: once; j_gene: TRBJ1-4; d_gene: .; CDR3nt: TGTGCCAGCAGTTTAGGAACAGGTGAAAAACTGTTTTTT; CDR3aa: CASSLGTGEKLFF
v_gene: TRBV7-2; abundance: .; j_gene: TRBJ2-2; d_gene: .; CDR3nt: TGTGCCAGCAGCTTATCGGGAGTGGTTACCGGGGAGCTGTTTTTT; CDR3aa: CASSLSGVVTGELFF
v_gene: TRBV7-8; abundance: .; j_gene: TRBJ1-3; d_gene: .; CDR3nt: TGTGCCAGCAGCTTGGCTGGACTGTTCTCTGGAAACACCATATATTTT; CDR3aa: CASSLAGLFSGNTIYF
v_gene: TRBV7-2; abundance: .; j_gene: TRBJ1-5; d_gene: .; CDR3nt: TGTGCCAGCAGCCCCGATTCGGGGCAGCCCCAGCATTTT; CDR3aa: CASSPDSGQPQHF
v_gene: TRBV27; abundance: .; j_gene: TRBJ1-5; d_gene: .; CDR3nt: TGTGCCAGCAGTTTAGTGGCAGGGAGGGGGAATCAGCCCCAGCATTTT; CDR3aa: CASSLVAGRGNQPQHF
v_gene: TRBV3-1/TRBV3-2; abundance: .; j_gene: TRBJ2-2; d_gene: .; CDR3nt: TGTGCCAGCAAGAGGGGGGGAGGAGATGGTGGGCTGTTTTTT; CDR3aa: CASKRGGGDGGLFF
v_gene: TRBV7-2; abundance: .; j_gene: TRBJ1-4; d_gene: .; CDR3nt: TGTGCCAGCAGCTTAGCGGGCAGGGATAATGAAAAACTGTTTTTT; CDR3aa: CASSLAGRDNEKLFF